The present T cell receptor beta chain was sequenced within a study of T cell responses to AZD1222 COVID-19 vaccine. Assay: immunoSEQ multiplex PCR; the TCRdb copy retains only in-frame clones and omits some. Of 89,000 or so clones detected, around 84% appear once; the ten largest clones hold more than 5%. Whole-study results and caveats: Reportedly, nearly half the spike-specific TCRs target unmutated variant regions.

Regarding this clone: No antigen is known for it.

Sequenced here: peripheral blood, sampled 28 days after the second AZD1222 dose. The sequence derives from an adult who received the AZD1222 COVID-19 vaccine.

CDR3 nucleotide sequence: TGTGCCAGCAGCTTAACGAGGGCCCGCTCCTACGAGCAGTACTTC. It codes for CASSLTRARSYEQYF. The chain joins TRBV7-3 to TRBJ2-7; possible D gene TRBD2, 5 bases. V gave up 0 bases and J gave up 0 bases, with 9 bases separating them. Germline lookup yields CDR1 SGHTA and CDR2 FQGTGA. The CDR3 loop spans 15 amino acids.